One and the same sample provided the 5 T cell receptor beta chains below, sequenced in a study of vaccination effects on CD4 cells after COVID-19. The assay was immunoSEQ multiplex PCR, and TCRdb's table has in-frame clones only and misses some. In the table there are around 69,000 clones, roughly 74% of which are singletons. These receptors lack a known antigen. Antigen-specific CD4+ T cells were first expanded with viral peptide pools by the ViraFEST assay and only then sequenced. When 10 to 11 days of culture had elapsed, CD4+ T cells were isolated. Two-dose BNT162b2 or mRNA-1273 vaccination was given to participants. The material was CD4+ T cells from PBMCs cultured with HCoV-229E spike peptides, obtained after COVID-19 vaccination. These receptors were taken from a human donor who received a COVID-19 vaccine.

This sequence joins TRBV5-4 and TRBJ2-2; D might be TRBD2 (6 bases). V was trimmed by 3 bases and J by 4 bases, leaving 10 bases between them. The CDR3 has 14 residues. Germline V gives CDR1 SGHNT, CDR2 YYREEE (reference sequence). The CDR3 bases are TGTGCCAGCAGCTCAGCCGGGGGCACCGGGGAGCTGTTTTTT. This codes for CASSSAGGTGELFF. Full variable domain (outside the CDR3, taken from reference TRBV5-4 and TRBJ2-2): ETGVTQSPTHLIKTRGQQVTLRCSSQSGHNTVSWYQQALGQGPQFIFQYYREEENGRGNFPPRFSGLQFPNYSSELNVNALELDDSALYLCASSSAGGTGELFFGEGSRLTVL.

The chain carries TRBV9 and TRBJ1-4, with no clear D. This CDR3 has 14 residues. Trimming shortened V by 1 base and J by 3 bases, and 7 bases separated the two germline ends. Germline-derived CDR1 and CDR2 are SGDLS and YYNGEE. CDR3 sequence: CASSVPGPNEKLFF. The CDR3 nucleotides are TGTGCCAGCAGCGTACCGGGCCCTAATGAAAAACTGTTTTTT.

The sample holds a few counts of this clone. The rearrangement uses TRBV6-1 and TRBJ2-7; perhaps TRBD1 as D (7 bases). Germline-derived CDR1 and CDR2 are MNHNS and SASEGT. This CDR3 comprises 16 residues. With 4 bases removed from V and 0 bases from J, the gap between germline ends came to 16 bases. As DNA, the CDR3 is TGTGCCAGCAGTGTCGCGGGGACAGTTTTCTCCTACGAGCAGTACGTC. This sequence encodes CASSVAGTVFSYEQYV.

CDR3 nucleotides: TGCAGCGTTGCCGGCGTGGGGGGGCACACAGATACGCAGTATTTT. Its translation: CSVAGVGGHTDTQYF. The chain recombines TRBV29-1 with TRBJ2-3; a weak D match, TRBD2 (7 bases). Germline V gene sequence: CDR1 SQVTM, CDR2 ANQGSEA. Trimming pared 4 bases from V and 2 bases from J, leaving 16 bases between. The CDR3 length is 15 residues.

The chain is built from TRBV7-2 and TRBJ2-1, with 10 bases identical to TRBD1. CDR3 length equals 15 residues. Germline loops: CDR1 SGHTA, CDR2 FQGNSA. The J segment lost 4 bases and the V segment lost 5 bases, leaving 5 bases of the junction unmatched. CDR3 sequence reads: CASSPRTGGYNEQFF. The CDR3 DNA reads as TGTGCCAGCAGCCCGAGGACAGGGGGGTACAATGAGCAGTTCTTC.